The 26 T cell receptor beta chains below were found in one sample sequenced in a study of blood T cell repertoires in COVID-19. The data were produced by immunoSEQ multiplex PCR, yet TCRdb's version contains in-frame clones alone and is incomplete. The repertoire holds roughly 140,000 clones, with about nine tenths as singletons. The sample was peripheral blood. These receptors were obtained from a human donor in a cohort sampled during active COVID-19.

The rearrangement links TRBV18 to TRBJ1-4; D remains ambiguous. The CDR3 has 15 residues. Trimming pared 3 bases from V and 0 bases from J, leaving 8 bases between. Germline CDR1 reads KGHSH; CDR2 reads LQKENI. The CDR3 DNA reads as TGTGCCAGCTCACCCGGTATAGCAACTAATGAAAAACTGTTTTTT. The encoded protein is CASSPGIATNEKLFF. Full variable domain (outside the CDR3, taken from reference TRBV18 and TRBJ1-4): NAGVMQNPRHLVRRRGQEARLRCSPMKGHSHVYWYRQLPEEGLKFMVYLQKENIIDESGMPKERFSAEFPKEGPSILRIQQVVRGDSAAYFCASSPGIATNEKLFFGSGTQLSVL.

There are a few counts of this clone. The rearrangement joins TRBV24-1 to TRBJ2-3, with 12 bases matching TRBD2. CDR1 and CDR2 (germline): KGHDR, SFDVKD. Losses at the gene ends were 4 bases for V and 3 bases for J; bases not matched to a gene: 1. The CDR3 loop spans 15 amino acids. The CDR3 DNA follows: TGTGCCACCAGTGACACTAGCGGGGGGACAGATACGCAGTATTTT. It encodes CATSDTSGGTDTQYF.

The chain joins TRBV5-1 to TRBJ1-4; the match to TRBD1 covers 8 bases. In germline, CDR1 is SGHRS, CDR2 YFSETQ. Trimming removed 7 bases from V and 5 bases from J; junction bases left unmatched: 10. This CDR3 has 15 amino acids. DNA for the CDR3: TGCGCCAGCGGTATCCTCGGGACAGGAAATGAAAAACTGTTTTTT. It translates to CASGILGTGNEKLFF.

V is TRBV7-3 and J is TRBJ1-1, with TRBD1 as a possible D gene (6 bases). The V gene lost 5 bases and the J gene lost 5 bases, with 18 bases spanning the gap. The CDR3 covers 15 residues. Germline CDR1 SGHTA, CDR2 FQGTGA. In nucleotides, the CDR3 is TGTGCCAGCAGCAACGCCAGGGGTGACGCAACTGAAGCTTTCTTT. Translation: CASSNARGDATEAFF. The variable domain in full, with the rest retrieved from reference TRBV7-3 and TRBJ1-1, is GAGVSQTPSNKVTEKGKYVELRCDPISGHTALYWYRQSLGQGPEFLIYFQGTGAADDSGLPNDRFFAVRPEGSVSTLKIQRTERGDSAVYLCASSNARGDATEAFFGQGTRLTVV.

This chain's CDR3 is CASSHVGGRIEQYF. The CDR3 DNA sequence: TGTGCCAGCAGCCATGTGGGGGGGAGGATCGAGCAGTACTTC. The genes are TRBV6-2 or TRBV6-3 and TRBJ2-7; 7 nucleotides line up with TRBD2. The junction had 11 bases not matched to a gene; V was cut back by 6 bases and J by 6 bases. The CDR3 has 14 residues. CDR1 is MNHEY and CDR2 is SVGEGT in the germline V gene.

This chain links TRBV5-1 with TRBJ1-2; a weak D match, TRBD1 (5 bases). The length of the CDR3 is 18 residues. The V gene's germline CDR1 is SGHRS and CDR2 YFSETQ. V gave up 4 bases and J gave up 4 bases, with 26 bases separating them. The CDR3 sequence is CASSQGGSRETFFYGYTF. For the CDR3, the DNA is TGCGCCAGCAGCCAGGGTGGGTCGCGGGAGACCTTCTTCTATGGCTACACCTTC.

The chain employs TRBV7-2 and TRBJ2-7; no firm D call. V lost 5 bases and J lost 0, with 5 bases in between. The CDR3 extends over 12 amino acids. Germline V gives CDR1 SGHTA, CDR2 FQGNSA. DNA for the CDR3: TGTGCCAGCAGCGGGCTCTCCTACGAGCAGTACTTC. It specifies CASSGLSYEQYF.

The chain joins TRBV27 to TRBJ2-7, with 10 bases that match TRBD1. V shed 5 bases and J 4 bases; nucleotides not matched to a gene: 11. CDR1 MNHEY and CDR2 SMNVEV come from the germline V gene (reference sequence). This CDR3 has 16 amino acids. This CDR3 is CASSPLRTGGLYEQYF. CDR3 DNA sequence: TGTGCCAGCAGTCCACTCCGGACAGGGGGTTTGTACGAGCAGTACTTC.

The genes are TRBV7-2 and TRBJ2-5, with D tentatively TRBD2 (5 bases). Trimming cost V 5 bases and J 3 bases, with 16 bases left between them. The germline V gene has CDR1 SGHTA and CDR2 FQGNSA. The CDR3 is 15 residues long. CDR3 bases: TGTGCCAGCAGCCGGTGGGGTTATAGCGAAGAGACCCAGTACTTC. As protein: CASSRWGYSEETQYF.

This sequence joins TRBV19 and TRBJ2-7, with D perhaps TRBD2 (6 bases). V gave up 0 bases and J gave up 4 bases, with 22 bases separating them. This CDR3 contains 18 residues. The germline gives CDR1 LNHDA, CDR2 SQIVND (reference sequence). CDR3 coding DNA: TGTGCCAGTAGTATAGATAGAGGGGAGGTGGACCCCAGGTACGAGCAGTACTTC. As protein: CASSIDRGEVDPRYEQYF.

The rearrangement uses TRBV27 and TRBJ2-7, with D possibly TRBD2 on 5 matching bases. V lost 5 bases, J lost 4 bases, and 15 bases lay in between. Germline values: CDR1 MNHEY, CDR2 SMNVEV (reference sequence). This CDR3 has 14 amino acids. CDR3 sequence: CASSDRVGKYEQYF. CDR3 bases: TGTGCCAGCAGTGACCGGGTCGGGAAATACGAGCAGTACTTC.

The J gene is TRBJ2-3, the V gene TRBV3-1 (or the pseudogene TRBV3-2); possibly TRBD2 for D (5 bases). Trimming left V 1 base short and J 6 bases short, with 11 bases between. The germline V gene has CDR1 LGHDT and CDR2 YNNKEL (reference sequence). The CDR3 covers 14 residues. CDR3 DNA sequence: TGTGCCAGCAGCCAAGTTCCCGGCGGGGATACGCAGTATTTT. Its translation is CASSQVPGGDTQYF.

The chain carries TRBV10-3 and TRBJ2-7, with D perhaps matching TRBD2 (5 bases). The germline CDR1 and CDR2 sequences are ENHRY and SYGVKD. V was pared by 10 bases and J by 9 bases, with 16 bases between. CDR3 size: 11 residues. DNA of the CDR3: TGTGCCACCTTGTTTGGGAGCGCGCAGTACTTC. This sequence encodes CATLFGSAQYF.

This clone appeared a few times. The same CDR3 can be traced to other DNA sequences in this sample. This sequence joins TRBV5-1 and TRBJ2-3; 9 bases agree with TRBD2. Losses at the gene ends were 0 bases for V and 3 bases for J; bases not matched to a gene: 5. CDR3 length: 16 residues. Germline-derived CDR1 and CDR2 are SGHRS and YFSETQ. CDR3 amino acids: CASSLAVSGSTDTQYF. CDR3 nucleotide sequence: TGCGCCAGCAGCTTGGCCGTTAGCGGGAGTACAGATACGCAGTATTTT.

Of note for this clone: A much larger clone sits a single nucleotide away, making a read error possible. The chain couples TRBV7-2 to TRBJ2-3; TRBD2 matches at 7 bases. V was clipped by 1 base and J by 0 bases; unmatched bases: 4. This CDR3 has 16 amino acids. Germline assignment: CDR1 SGHTA and CDR2 FQGNSA. In nucleotides, the CDR3 is TGTGCCAGCAGCTTAGGGGCTAGCGGTAGCACAGATACGCAGTATTTT. Residues: CASSLGASGSTDTQYF.

CDR3 sequence (DNA): TGTGCCAGCACACACGCAGGGGCTAGCACAGATACGCAGTATTTT. Its protein product is CASTHAGASTDTQYF. The chain links TRBV6-6 to TRBJ2-3; tentatively, D is TRBD1 (6 bases). The V gene's germline CDR1 is MNHNY and CDR2 SVGAGI (reference sequence). This CDR3 contains 15 residues. Between the trimmed V and J ends, which lost 7 bases and 0 bases, there was a span of 14 bases.

The chain combines TRBV5-4 with TRBJ2-3, with TRBD2 identical over 14 bases. V trimming: 4 bases; J trimming: 8 bases; junction bases outside the gene matches: 9. The CDR3 is made up of 16 amino acids. CDR1 is SGHNT and CDR2 is YYREEE in the germline V gene (reference sequence). This CDR3 is CASSDGTSGRMGTQYF. The CDR3 DNA reads TGTGCCAGCAGCGATGGGACTAGCGGGAGAATGGGTACGCAGTATTTT.

V usage is TRBV30 and J usage is TRBJ1-3, with TRBD1 identical over 9 bases. V lost 5 bases, J lost 4 bases, and 6 bases stayed unmatched. Per the germline V gene, CDR1 is GTSNPN and CDR2 is SVGIG (reference sequence). The CDR3 covers 14 residues. The CDR3 nucleotides read TGTGCCTGGGGGACAGGGATGGAAGGAAACACCATATATTTT. Its translation: CAWGTGMEGNTIYF. Looking up the rest from reference TRBV30 and TRBJ1-3 gives the full variable domain: SQTIHQWPATLVQPVGSPLSLECTVEGTSNPNLYWYRQAAGRGLQLLFYSVGIGQISSEVPQNLSASRPQDRQFILSSKKLLLSDSGFYLCAWGTGMEGNTIYFGEGSWLTVV.

The chain combines TRBV10-3 with TRBJ1-5; 8 positions match TRBD1. The CDR3 sequence is 16 residues long. Germline V gives CDR1 ENHRY, CDR2 SYGVKD. With 4 bases clipped from V and 6 bases from J, the junction kept 11 bases outside the gene matches. This chain's CDR3 is CAISGETGGRGQPQHF. The CDR3 DNA reads TGTGCCATCAGTGGAGAAACAGGGGGACGGGGTCAGCCCCAGCATTTT.

CDR3: CASNGGLSSYNEQFF. CDR3 bases: TGCGCCAGCAACGGGGGGTTAAGCTCCTACAATGAGCAGTTCTTC. The rearrangement joins TRBV4-1 to TRBJ2-1; 7 nucleotides align to TRBD2. CDR1 is MGHRA, CDR2 YSYEKL, per germline. The CDR3 totals 15 residues. V lost 7 bases, J lost 0 bases, and 6 bases stayed unmatched.

This clone was seen a few times. The V and J genes are TRBV4-1 and TRBJ1-1; D is perhaps TRBD1 (6 bases). The CDR3 is 13 amino acids. The V end lost 6 bases, the J end lost 1 base, and 9 bases lay between the germline ends. Germline CDR1 is MGHRA and CDR2 is YSYEKL. The CDR3 protein is CASRQGRNTEAFF. CDR3 coding DNA: TGCGCCAGCAGACAGGGACGGAACACTGAAGCTTTCTTT.

The rearrangement joins TRBV6-2 or TRBV6-3 to TRBJ1-5; D is ambiguous. Germline-derived CDR1 and CDR2 are MNHEY and SVGEGT. V lost 2 bases and J lost 2, with 10 bases in between. CDR3 length: 15 residues. CDR3 sequence reads: CASSYDRRGNQPQHF. The CDR3 nucleotides are TGTGCCAGCAGTTACGACCGGCGGGGCAATCAGCCCCAGCATTTT.

V is TRBV9 and J is TRBJ2-7, with D hard to call. Germline V gene data show CDR1 as SGDLS and CDR2 as YYNGEE. The CDR3 covers 13 residues. Trimming shortened V by 0 bases and J by 9 bases, and 13 bases separated the two germline ends. CDR3 bases: TGTGCCAGCAGCGTAGGTGATCGCCACGGGCAGTACTTC. Its translation is CASSVGDRHGQYF.

The genes are TRBV5-8 and TRBJ1-1; a possible D gene is TRBD1 (5 bases). Germline assignment: CDR1 SGHTS and CDR2 YDEGEE. There are 14 residues in the CDR3. V was pared by 4 bases and J by 1 base, with 11 bases between. CDR3 in DNA: TGTGCCAGCAGCCGGGGGACTTGGAACACTGAAGCTTTCTTT. It yields the protein CASSRGTWNTEAFF.

This clone was counted only a few times. The chain joins TRBV2 to TRBJ1-2; D not certain. The V gene lost 10 bases and the J gene lost 0 bases, with 9 bases spanning the gap. Germline CDR1 is SNHLY and CDR2 is FYNNEI. CDR3 size: 12 residues. CDR3 sequence: CATYSTNYGYTF. The DNA for the CDR3 is TGTGCCACTTACAGCACTAACTATGGCTACACCTTC.

V usage is TRBV6-2 or TRBV6-3 and J usage is TRBJ2-3; 11 nucleotides match TRBD1. The germline V gene encodes CDR1 MNHEY and CDR2 SVGEGT. V lost 5 bases to trimming and J lost 6 bases; unmatched junction nucleotides: 13. CDR3 length: 17 residues. The CDR3 region is CASSLDRDRGIHDTQYF. CDR3 DNA sequence: TGTGCCAGCAGTCTCGACCGGGACAGGGGGATACACGATACGCAGTATTTT.